Each of the 27 T cell receptor beta chains below was sequenced from the same sample in a study of blood T cell repertoires in COVID-19. TCRdb's table, derived via immunoSEQ multiplex PCR, lists solely in-frame clones and lacks some. The repertoire includes around 260,000 clones, 86% of them detected once, and around 3% sits in the top ten. What was sequenced was peripheral blood. All receptors come from a woman under 40 with active or convalescent COVID-19.

This sequence joins TRBV7-9 and TRBJ2-6; TRBD1 matches 7 bases. V trimming: 5 bases; J trimming: 0 bases; junction bases outside the gene matches: 7. The germline CDR1 and CDR2 sequences are SEHNR and FQNEAQ (reference sequence). The CDR3 sequence is 17 residues long. CDR3 sequence reads: CASSLPGTASGANVLTF. The CDR3 nucleotides read TGTGCCAGCAGCCTCCCCGGGACAGCCTCTGGGGCCAACGTCCTGACTTTC.

The rearrangement uses TRBV6-1 and TRBJ1-5; D not resolved. Trimming cost V 3 bases and J 0 bases, with 21 bases left between them. CDR1 MNHNS and CDR2 SASEGT come from the germline V gene. The CDR3 extends over 19 amino acids. For the CDR3, the DNA is TGTGCCAGCAGTGATCGTCGTGGGGAGCTGGGGTATAGCAATCAGCCCCAGCATTTT. This codes for CASSDRRGELGYSNQPQHF.

The V call is TRBV7-9, the J call TRBJ2-5; 9 bases match TRBD1. With V trimmed by 5 bases and J by 5 bases, 6 bases remained unmatched. The CDR3 is 14 amino acids. Germline V CDR1 and CDR2: SEHNR, FQNEAQ (reference sequence). This CDR3 reads CASSRRGQGETQYF. The CDR3 nucleotides are TGTGCCAGCAGCCGACGCGGACAGGGGGAGACCCAGTACTTC.

V gene TRBV2 combines with J gene TRBJ1-1, with TRBD1 matching 9 bases. Germline values: CDR1 SNHLY, CDR2 FYNNEI. The CDR3 sequence is 12 residues long. The J segment lost 4 bases and the V segment lost 6 bases, leaving 0 bases of the junction unmatched. The CDR3 is CASRTGGTEAFF. The DNA of the CDR3 is TGTGCCAGCAGGACAGGGGGCACTGAAGCTTTCTTT.

The table lists this clone with a few counts. V gene TRBV29-1 combines with J gene TRBJ1-2; no reliable D call. Germline loops: CDR1 SQVTM, CDR2 ANQGSEA. The CDR3 spans 12 residues. Trimming took 0 bases from V and 2 from J, leaving 4 bases between them. CDR3 sequence: CSVEDRNYGYTF. In DNA form, the CDR3 reads TGCAGCGTTGAAGACAGAAACTATGGCTACACCTTC.

This clone has just one count. The V call is TRBV4-3, the J call TRBJ1-1; TRBD1 aligns across 7 bases. The CDR3 contains 15 residues. J was trimmed by 2 bases and V by 1 base; bases with no gene match: 4. Germline assignment: CDR1 LGHNA and CDR2 YSLEER. The CDR3 is CASSQVRGRNTEAFF. CDR3 DNA: TGCGCCAGCAGCCAAGTGAGGGGGCGTAACACTGAAGCTTTCTTT.

This chain links TRBV7-2 with TRBJ2-7; TRBD2 aligns across 7 bases. V was clipped by 5 bases and J by 3 bases; unmatched bases: 7. CDR1 is SGHTA, CDR2 FQGNSA, per germline. The CDR3 runs 14 residues. CDR3 residues: CASSPTRDYYEQYF. The CDR3 DNA reads TGTGCCAGCAGCCCGACCCGGGACTACTACGAGCAGTACTTC. Full variable domain (missing parts from reference TRBV7-2 and TRBJ2-7): GAGVSQSPSNKVTEKGKDVELRCDPISGHTALYWYRQSLGQGLEFLIYFQGNSAPDKSGLPSDRFSAERTGGSVSTLTIQRTQQEDSAVYLCASSPTRDYYEQYFGPGTRLTVT.

The CDR3 bases are TGTGCCAGCAGCCGAAGATCGGGGGGTAGCACAGATACGCAGTATTTT. Its protein product is CASSRRSGGSTDTQYF. This chain links TRBV3-1 (or the pseudogene TRBV3-2) with TRBJ2-3, with 7 nucleotides matching TRBD2. The CDR3 has 16 amino acids. Germline V gene sequence: CDR1 LGHDT, CDR2 YNNKEL (reference sequence). The V segment lost 4 bases and the J segment 0 bases; nucleotides outside the gene matches: 7.

The genes are TRBV6-4 and TRBJ1-6; a weak D match, TRBD1 (5 bases). The CDR3 runs 14 residues. The V gene lost 3 bases and the J gene lost 8 bases, with 11 bases spanning the gap. CDR1 is MRHNA, CDR2 SNTAGT, per germline. CDR3 DNA: TGTGCCAGCAGTGATCGGACAAGGGATTCACCCCTCCACTTT. As protein: CASSDRTRDSPLHF.

J is TRBJ1-4 and V is TRBV19, with D possibly being TRBD1 (6 bases). The CDR3 is 14 residues long. CDR1 LNHDA and CDR2 SQIVND come from the germline V gene (reference sequence). V gave up 3 bases and J gave up 6 bases, with 11 bases separating them. DNA of the CDR3: TGTGCCAGTAGTATTTTCAAGGGGGATGAAAAACTGTTTTTT. It encodes CASSIFKGDEKLFF.

This clone has just one count. The rearrangement uses TRBV4-1 and TRBJ1-2; 9 positions agree with TRBD1. Germline V CDR1 and CDR2: MGHRA, YSYEKL. This CDR3 is built from 14 residues. Trimming at V came to 4 bases and at J to 0 bases, leaving 0 bases not matched to a gene. CDR3 in DNA: TGCGCCAGCAGCCGGGACAGGGCTAACTATGGCTACACCTTC. Protein: CASSRDRANYGYTF.

This chain joins TRBV11-2 and TRBJ2-1; 7 nucleotides align to TRBD2. In germline, CDR1 is SGHAT, CDR2 FQNNGV. Trimming at V came to 4 bases and at J to 3 bases, leaving 6 bases not matched to a gene. The CDR3 consists of 15 residues. In DNA, the CDR3 is TGTGCCAGCAGCTCCGGACTAGGTGGCTACAATGAGCAGTTCTTC. It specifies CASSSGLGGYNEQFF.

The V and J genes are TRBV6-5 and TRBJ1-1; 7 nucleotides agree with TRBD1. This CDR3 region has 14 residues. Per the germline V gene, CDR1 is MNHEY and CDR2 is SVGAGI. The J segment lost 2 bases and the V segment lost 5 bases, leaving 5 bases of the junction unmatched. CDR3 sequence: CASSRGQENTEAFF. The CDR3 DNA reads as TGTGCCAGCAGTCGCGGACAGGAAAACACTGAAGCTTTCTTT.

The chain combines TRBV7-3 with TRBJ2-7, with 9 nucleotides matching TRBD2. Per the germline V gene, CDR1 is SGHTA and CDR2 is FQGTGA. J was trimmed by 2 bases and V by 6 bases; bases with no gene match: 8. The CDR3 length is 15 residues. CDR3 loop: CASSLYSGGPYEQYF. In DNA, the CDR3 is TGTGCCAGCAGTCTATACAGCGGGGGGCCCTACGAGCAGTACTTC.

As to this clone: Other nucleotide sequences from this sample produce the same CDR3. The DNA for the CDR3 is TGTGCCAGCAGCCCCCGACTAGCGGGGGGCACAGATACGCAGTATTTT. This codes for CASSPRLAGGTDTQYF. This rearrangement joins TRBV7-2 to TRBJ2-3; 12 bases match TRBD2. Germline-derived CDR1 and CDR2 are SGHTA and FQGNSA. There are 16 residues in the CDR3. The V segment lost 5 bases and the J segment 1 base; nucleotides outside the gene matches: 4. Filled out from reference TRBV7-2 and TRBJ2-3, the complete variable domain reads GAGVSQSPSNKVTEKGKDVELRCDPISGHTALYWYRQSLGQGLEFLIYFQGNSAPDKSGLPSDRFSAERTGGSVSTLTIQRTQQEDSAVYLCASSPRLAGGTDTQYFGPGTRLTVL.

This chain links TRBV30 with TRBJ2-6; D perhaps matches TRBD1 (6 bases). This CDR3 is 14 amino acids long. Deletions cut 3 bases from V and 3 bases from J, with 9 bases between. In germline, CDR1 is GTSNPN, CDR2 SVGIG (reference sequence). The CDR3 is CAWSPGVGANVLTF. DNA for the CDR3: TGTGCCTGGAGCCCAGGGGTTGGGGCCAACGTCCTGACTTTC.

This clone has only one observation. The chain carries TRBV29-1 and TRBJ1-1; D is unclear. CDR1 is SQVTM and CDR2 is ANQGSEA in the germline V gene. The CDR3 consists of 14 residues. V lost 7 bases to trimming and J lost 0 bases, with 15 bases between them. CDR3 sequence (DNA): TGCAGCGCTCTCAGCGGTCTATTGAACACTGAAGCTTTCTTT. Amino acids: CSALSGLLNTEAFF.

The CDR3 DNA reads TGTGCCAGCAGTGATCGGGACAGACCCCAGCATTTT. Translation: CASSDRDRPQHF. The chain combines TRBV6-1 with TRBJ1-5; the match to TRBD1 covers 7 bases. CDR1 is MNHNS, CDR2 SASEGT, per germline. This CDR3 has 12 amino acids. The V and J ends lost 3 bases and 10 bases, in that order; junction bases with no gene match: 3.

The chain couples TRBV6-1 to TRBJ2-5, with 10 bases matching TRBD2. From germline, CDR1 is MNHNS and CDR2 SASEGT. The trim removed 1 base at V and 4 bases at J, leaving 9 bases unmatched. This CDR3 region has 17 residues. This CDR3 reads CASSEVYGLAVGETQYF. Written as DNA, the CDR3 is TGTGCCAGCAGTGAAGTATACGGACTAGCGGTAGGAGAGACCCAGTACTTC.

About this clone: Other DNA variants within this sample encode the same CDR3. V usage is TRBV30 and J usage is TRBJ1-1, with 8 bases that match TRBD1. The CDR3 sequence is 13 residues long. Trimming at V came to 3 bases and at J to 1 base, leaving 1 base not matched to a gene. The germline V gene encodes CDR1 GTSNPN and CDR2 SVGIG (reference sequence). CDR3: CAWSGQGNTEAFF. CDR3 nucleotide sequence: TGTGCCTGGAGCGGACAGGGGAACACTGAAGCTTTCTTT.

The gene calls are TRBV27 and TRBJ1-2; D may be TRBD1 (6 bases). The CDR3 has 14 amino acids. V was shortened by 7 bases and J by 1 base, with 13 bases between the two germline ends. Germline loops: CDR1 MNHEY, CDR2 SMNVEV (reference sequence). CDR3 nucleotides: TGTGCCAGCAAGCGGGACAAACTTAACTATGGCTACACCTTC. Translated, it gives CASKRDKLNYGYTF.

The J gene is TRBJ2-3, the V gene TRBV5-1, with TRBD2 matching over 12 bases. The CDR3 covers 17 residues. The V gene end was trimmed by 4 bases and the J gene end by 4 bases; junction bases not matched to a gene: 10. Germline CDR1 reads SGHRS; CDR2 reads YFSETQ. The CDR3 here is CASSPGILAGGPDTQYF. DNA for the CDR3: TGCGCCAGCAGCCCGGGGATTCTAGCGGGGGGGCCAGATACGCAGTATTTT.

V and J are TRBV18 and TRBJ1-1; TRBD1 matches 8 bases. With V trimmed by 2 bases and J by 4 bases, 6 bases remained unmatched. CDR1 and CDR2 from the germline V gene are KGHSH and LQKENI. The CDR3 spans 15 residues. CDR3 loop: CASSPGQGGTTEAFF. In nucleotides, the CDR3 is TGTGCCAGCTCACCAGGACAGGGCGGAACCACTGAAGCTTTCTTT. The full variable domain, in which reference TRBV18 and TRBJ1-1 provide the parts outside the CDR3, is NAGVMQNPRHLVRRRGQEARLRCSPMKGHSHVYWYRQLPEEGLKFMVYLQKENIIDESGMPKERFSAEFPKEGPSILRIQQVVRGDSAAYFCASSPGQGGTTEAFFGQGTRLTVV.

The gene calls are TRBV7-2 and TRBJ1-6, with 11 bases fitting TRBD1. This CDR3 spans 15 amino acids. With 7 bases clipped from V and 5 bases from J, the junction kept 4 bases outside the gene matches. Germline V lookup: CDR1 SGHTA, CDR2 FQGNSA. CDR3 sequence: CASTGTGGNNSPLHF. CDR3 DNA sequence: TGTGCCAGCACCGGGACAGGGGGGAATAATTCACCCCTCCACTTT.

The CDR3 is CASSIGGGFGNQPQHF. As DNA, the CDR3 is TGTGCCAGTAGTATCGGGGGAGGGTTTGGCAATCAGCCCCAGCATTTT. The chain links TRBV19 to TRBJ1-5; TRBD1 is a possible D gene (5 bases). The CDR3 runs 16 residues. Germline V gene data show CDR1 as LNHDA and CDR2 as SQIVND (reference sequence). Trimming cost V 3 bases and J 2 bases, with 14 bases left between them.

This clone appeared a single time. The rearrangement uses TRBV5-4 and TRBJ2-2; TRBD1 matches at 8 bases. Germline loops: CDR1 SGHNT, CDR2 YYREEE (reference sequence). This CDR3 contains 16 residues. J gave up 7 bases and V 3 bases, and 11 bases lay outside the gene matches. The CDR3 here is CASSYFSRGRGGELFF. The DNA for the CDR3 is TGTGCCAGCAGCTATTTCTCCAGGGGGCGCGGCGGGGAGCTGTTTTTT.

This clone came up once. Other DNA sequences in this specimen translate into the identical CDR3. This chain uses TRBV28 with TRBJ2-7, with D unresolved. This CDR3 has 11 residues. V lost 2 bases to trimming and J lost 3 bases, with 2 bases between them. Germline values: CDR1 MDHEN, CDR2 SYDVKM. Here the CDR3 reads CASSLRYEQYF. The CDR3 DNA reads TGTGCCAGCAGTTTACGCTACGAGCAGTACTTC.